One sample yielded the 15 T cell receptor beta chains listed below, sequenced in a study of blood T cell repertoires in COVID-19 (TCRdb year 2020). To prepare the library, the immunoSEQ multiplex PCR assay was applied. TCRdb obtained this table from immuneACCESS and retained in-frame rearrangements with V and J assigned. These tables miss some clones; where compared with another copy, unresolved V genes account for less than half of the shortfall, and the remainder is unexplained. The table for this sample lists about 70,000 clones; 75% to 80% of them were counted only once. Approximately 6.8% of the sample belongs to the ten largest clones. The sequenced sample consisted of peripheral blood. These TCRs come from a woman between 55 and 75 years old with acute or convalescent COVID-19.

The genes are TRBV5-1 and TRBJ1-2; perhaps TRBD1 as D (5 bases). This CDR3 has 13 residues. V shed 1 base and J shed 5 bases, with 9 bases lying between them. CDR1 is SGHRS and CDR2 is YFSETQ in the germline V gene. CDR3 DNA: TGCGCCAGCAGCTTGTCGACAGATTATGGCTACACCTTC. Encoded protein: CASSLSTDYGYTF.

The CDR3, as DNA: TGTGCCAGTAGTACTAGCGGGGGGGCCTACGAGCAGTACTTC. Translated: CASSTSGGAYEQYF. The chain employs TRBV19 and TRBJ2-7; 12 nucleotides match TRBD2. The ends lost 4 bases at V and 2 bases at J; junction bases unmatched: 0. This CDR3 has 14 residues. The germline V gene encodes CDR1 LNHDA and CDR2 SQIVND (reference sequence).

This chain uses TRBV7-2 with TRBJ1-4; TRBD1 might be the D (6 bases). The CDR3 runs 14 residues. Trimming shortened V by 1 base and J by 3 bases, and 6 bases separated the two germline ends. Germline CDR1 and CDR2: SGHTA and FQGNSA. CDR3 coding DNA: TGTGCCAGCAGCTTAGGGACAGCTAATGAAAAACTGTTTTTT. Residues: CASSLGTANEKLFF.

The CDR3 reads CASSLAATGGGYTF. The CDR3 DNA reads TGCGCCAGCAGCTTGGCCGCGACAGGGGGAGGCTACACCTTC. The gene calls are TRBV5-1 and TRBJ1-2; 9 positions agree with TRBD1. Germline loops: CDR1 SGHRS, CDR2 YFSETQ. This CDR3 has 14 residues. The V segment lost 0 bases and the J segment 8 bases; nucleotides outside the gene matches: 5.

The chain carries TRBV25-1 and TRBJ1-3, with a possible D match to TRBD1 (5 bases). The CDR3 length is 16 residues. The ends were cut back, 6 bases at V and 3 bases at J, with 18 bases in the middle. Germline V gene lookup returns CDR1 MGHDK and CDR2 SYGVNS. As DNA, the CDR3 is TGTGCCAGCAGCATTGGGGGAGGTGGGGGTGGAAACACCATATATTTT. Its protein is CASSIGGGGGGNTIYF.

This chain uses TRBV19 with TRBJ1-2, with a possible D match to TRBD1 (6 bases). The germline V gene encodes CDR1 LNHDA and CDR2 SQIVND (reference sequence). There are 16 residues in the CDR3. Trimming cost V 5 bases and J 0 bases, with 16 bases left between them. Here the CDR3 DNA reads TGTGCCAGTAGTCAAGACAGGACCAAAGCTAACTATGGCTACACCTTC. This codes for CASSQDRTKANYGYTF.

A single count supports this clone. The V and J genes are TRBV5-4 and TRBJ2-7, with 12 bases aligning to TRBD2. The germline gives CDR1 SGHNT, CDR2 YYREEE (reference sequence). Trimming took 2 bases from V and 4 from J; bases not matched to a gene: 1. This CDR3 spans 14 amino acids. CDR3 sequence reads: CASSFLAGGYEQYF. CDR3 nucleotides: TGTGCCAGCAGCTTCCTAGCGGGGGGGTACGAGCAGTACTTC.

The V call is TRBV4-3, the J call TRBJ2-7; tentative D call: TRBD1 (5 bases). The germline CDR1 and CDR2 sequences are LGHNA and YSLEER. V lost 0 bases to trimming and J lost 3 bases, with 9 bases between them. The CDR3 sequence is 14 residues long. The CDR3 is CASSQEYQGYEQYF. The CDR3 DNA is TGCGCCAGCAGCCAAGAGTACCAGGGCTACGAGCAGTACTTC.

This chain links TRBV19 with TRBJ2-1; D possibly corresponds to TRBD1 (6 bases). Trimming removed 7 bases at V and 3 bases at J, with 19 bases between. The CDR3 runs 16 residues. Germline assignment: CDR1 LNHDA and CDR2 SQIVND (reference sequence). CDR3 bases: TGTGCCAGTACCCCCCCAGGGGAGAGGGACTACAATGAGCAGTTCTTC. Translating it yields CASTPPGERDYNEQFF.

The chain recombines TRBV24-1 with TRBJ2-3; TRBD2 matches 13 bases. The junction had 6 bases not matched to a gene; V was cut back by 2 bases and J by 5 bases. The length of the CDR3 is 17 residues. Germline V lookup: CDR1 KGHDR, CDR2 SFDVKD. The CDR3 loop reads CATSDSGTSGVKDTQYF. In nucleotides, the CDR3 is TGTGCCACCAGTGATTCCGGGACTAGCGGGGTTAAAGATACGCAGTATTTT.

A few counts support this clone. This rearrangement joins TRBV3-1 (or the pseudogene TRBV3-2) to TRBJ2-7, with unresolved D. The germline CDR1 and CDR2 sequences are LGHDT and YNNKEL (reference sequence). V gave up 0 bases and J gave up 4 bases, with 7 bases separating them. CDR3 length: 13 residues. The CDR3 loop is CASSQDGRYEQYF. DNA for the CDR3: TGTGCCAGCAGCCAAGACGGCAGGTACGAGCAGTACTTC.

This clone was observed a handful of times. The chain carries TRBV4-1 and TRBJ1-2, with a tentative D call TRBD1 (5 bases). The CDR3 totals 16 residues. Trimming pared 0 bases from V and 10 bases from J, leaving 21 bases between. Germline loops: CDR1 MGHRA, CDR2 YSYEKL. DNA for the CDR3: TGCGCCAGCAGCCAAGATCGTCAGGGAGGATCGGCGTCCTACACCTTC. The encoded protein is CASSQDRQGGSASYTF.

The chain has TRBV7-8 and TRBJ1-5, with D maybe TRBD1 (6 bases). Germline CDR1 and CDR2: SGHVS and FQNEAQ. The CDR3 spans 14 residues. Trimming pared 3 bases from V and 9 bases from J, leaving 15 bases between. As DNA, the CDR3 is TGTGCCAGCAGCTTGGACAGCCCCCTAGGGCCCCAGCATTTT. It codes for CASSLDSPLGPQHF.

The CDR3 loop reads CATSRDLANEQFF. In nucleotides, the CDR3 is TGTGCCACCAGCAGAGATCTAGCCAATGAGCAGTTCTTC. This chain uses TRBV15 with TRBJ2-1; TRBD2 might be the D (5 bases). The V gene lost 0 bases and the J gene lost 6 bases, with 6 bases spanning the gap. There are 13 residues in the CDR3. Germline values: CDR1 LNHNV, CDR2 YYDKDF (reference sequence).

The J gene is TRBJ1-1, the V gene TRBV6-2 or TRBV6-3, with D possibly TRBD1 on 5 matching bases. The CDR3 has 14 amino acids. V dropped 6 bases and J dropped 2 bases, with 13 bases sitting between them. CDR1 and CDR2 from the germline V gene are MNHEY and SVGEGT. The CDR3 DNA reads as TGTGCCAGCAGCCGCTCAGGGTATAACACTGAAGCTTTCTTT. Amino acids: CASSRSGYNTEAFF.